The clone carrying this T cell receptor (beta chain) was found many times. Trimming shortened V by 6 bases and J by 2 bases, and 15 bases separated the two germline ends. Germline V lookup: CDR1 SGHKS, CDR2 YYEKEE (reference sequence). CDR3 length: 15 amino acids. These data come from a study of T-cell reconstitution after alpha-beta-depleted transplantation in children. As it was prepared, the TCRbeta library received unique molecular identifiers. TCRdb used MiXCR to reprocess the PCR reads, holding one entry per CDR3 protein. The table records about half a million distinct CDR3 sequences, about 12% of them present only once.

The chain recombines TRBV5-5 with TRBJ2-1; D uncertain. The sequence was collected from a human donor who donated a stem cell graft to a child with combined immunodeficiency. Sequenced here: PBMCs from the stem cell graft donor, sampled from the stem cell graft. CDR3 loop: CASNPREKTYNEQFF. The CDR3 region has the DNA TGTGCCAGCAACCCAAGGGAAAAGACCTACAATGAGCAGTTCTTC.